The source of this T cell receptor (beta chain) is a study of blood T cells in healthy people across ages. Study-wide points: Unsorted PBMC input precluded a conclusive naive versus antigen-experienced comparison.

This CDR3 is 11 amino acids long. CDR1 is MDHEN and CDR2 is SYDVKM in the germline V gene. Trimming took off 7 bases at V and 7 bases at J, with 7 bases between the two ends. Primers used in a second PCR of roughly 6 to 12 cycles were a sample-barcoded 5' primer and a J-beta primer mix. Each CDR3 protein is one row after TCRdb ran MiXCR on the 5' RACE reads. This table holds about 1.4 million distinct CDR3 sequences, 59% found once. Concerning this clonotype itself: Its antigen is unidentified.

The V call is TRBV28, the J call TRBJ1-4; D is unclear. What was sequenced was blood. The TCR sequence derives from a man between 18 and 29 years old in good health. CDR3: CASIMGEKLFF. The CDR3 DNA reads TGTGCCAGCATTATGGGTGAAAAACTGTTTTTT.